The 30 T cell receptor beta chains below come from one sample, sequenced in a study of blood T cell repertoires in COVID-19. Data came from immunoSEQ multiplex PCR; TCRdb stores just in-frame clones and leaves some out. This sample has around 100,000 clones, with around 83% found just once. Sequencing input: peripheral blood. The receptors were sampled from a man between 65 and 85 years old with acute or convalescent COVID-19.

The chain carries TRBV5-1 and TRBJ2-1; 8 bases align to TRBD2. Germline lookup yields CDR1 SGHRS and CDR2 YFSETQ. The CDR3 is made up of 14 amino acids. The V segment lost 0 bases and the J segment 7 bases; nucleotides outside the gene matches: 3. The CDR3 bases are TGCGCCAGCAGCTTGGGGGGACTAGGTAATGAGCAGTTCTTC. Encoded protein: CASSLGGLGNEQFF.

The rearrangement links TRBV12-3 or TRBV12-4 to TRBJ1-1; D remains ambiguous. V was trimmed by 2 bases and J by 4 bases, leaving 5 bases between them. The length of the CDR3 is 12 residues. The CDR3 spells CASSLYGTEAFF. CDR3 nucleotide sequence: TGTGCCAGCAGTTTATACGGCACTGAAGCTTTCTTT.

This clone appeared a single time. This chain links TRBV6-5 with TRBJ2-3, with a possible D match to TRBD2 (7 bases). Germline V lookup: CDR1 MNHEY, CDR2 SVGAGI. Trimming took off 4 bases at V and 2 bases at J, with 13 bases between the two ends. The CDR3 consists of 15 residues. The CDR3 loop is CASSWEGGTTDTQYF. The CDR3 nucleotides are TGTGCCAGCAGTTGGGAGGGGGGGACCACAGATACGCAGTATTTT.

This clone was seen a few times. This rearrangement joins TRBV3-1 (or the pseudogene TRBV3-2) to TRBJ1-1, with 8 bases fitting TRBD1. The CDR3 length is 16 residues. Per the germline V gene, CDR1 is LGHDT and CDR2 is YNNKEL (reference sequence). V lost 0 bases and J lost 10; bases outside the gene matches: 13. The CDR3 loop is CASSQDQTGVTRGAFF. Written as DNA, the CDR3 is TGTGCCAGCAGCCAAGACCAGACAGGGGTAACAAGGGGAGCTTTCTTT.

CDR3 nucleotides: TGTGCCAGTAGTACCACAGGGGAGCATGGCTACACCTTC. It encodes CASSTTGEHGYTF. The J gene is TRBJ1-2, the V gene TRBV19; 7 bases map to TRBD1. Germline lookup yields CDR1 LNHDA and CDR2 SQIVND (reference sequence). The CDR3 loop spans 13 amino acids. V gave up 4 bases and J gave up 6 bases; unmatched junction bases: 5.

This chain joins TRBV6-5 and TRBJ2-6, with TRBD1 identical over 9 bases. V was clipped by 5 bases and J by 9 bases; unmatched bases: 5. The CDR3 has 14 residues. Germline V lookup: CDR1 MNHEY, CDR2 SVGAGI. The CDR3 loop reads CASSLQGAVNVLTF. DNA of the CDR3: TGTGCCAGCAGTCTACAGGGGGCGGTCAACGTCCTGACTTTC.

The V call is TRBV6-2 or TRBV6-3, the J call TRBJ2-5; D call uncertain. The CDR3 runs 14 residues. Germline CDR1 reads MNHEY; CDR2 reads SVGEGT. V was shortened by 2 bases and J by 1 base, with 8 bases between the two germline ends. Here the CDR3 reads CASSYGQAQETQYF. As DNA, the CDR3 is TGTGCCAGCAGTTACGGGCAGGCCCAAGAGACCCAGTACTTC.

The chain links TRBV9 to TRBJ2-3, with 7 positions matching TRBD2. The CDR3 runs 19 residues. The junction had 16 bases not matched to a gene; V was cut back by 0 bases and J by 3 bases. Germline V CDR1 and CDR2: SGDLS, YYNGEE. CDR3 residues: CASSVGGAASGRMTDTQYF. The DNA of the CDR3 is TGTGCCAGCAGCGTAGGGGGAGCGGCTAGCGGTAGAATGACAGATACGCAGTATTTT.

V is TRBV5-4 and J is TRBJ2-3; tentative D call: TRBD2 (6 bases). With 4 bases removed from V and 0 bases from J, the gap between germline ends came to 12 bases. CDR3 size: 15 residues. Germline V gene sequence: CDR1 SGHNT, CDR2 YYREEE (reference sequence). This chain's CDR3 is CASSPAGGSTDTQYF. The CDR3, as DNA: TGTGCCAGCAGCCCCGCCGGGGGAAGCACAGATACGCAGTATTTT.

The chain links TRBV5-1 to TRBJ1-1; D possibly corresponds to TRBD1 (6 bases). The V and J ends lost 2 bases and 9 bases respectively, with 11 bases between them. Germline assignment: CDR1 SGHRS and CDR2 YFSETQ. CDR3 size: 12 residues. CDR3 protein: CASSFQGQQAFF. CDR3 sequence (DNA): TGCGCCAGCAGCTTCCAGGGGCAGCAAGCTTTCTTT.

This sequence joins TRBV29-1 and TRBJ2-7; 7 bases map to TRBD1. The CDR3 extends over 10 amino acids. Germline loops: CDR1 SQVTM, CDR2 ANQGSEA. V lost 6 bases, J lost 6 bases, and 2 bases stayed unmatched. Here the CDR3 reads CSVGTVEQYF. The CDR3 DNA reads as TGCAGCGTCGGGACAGTCGAGCAGTACTTC.

This clone was seen only once. This chain links TRBV4-2 with TRBJ1-4, with a weak D call TRBD1 (5 bases). CDR1 LGHNA and CDR2 YNFKEQ come from the germline V gene. Trimming shortened V by 2 bases and J by 2 bases, and 6 bases separated the two germline ends. The CDR3 covers 14 residues. The CDR3: CASSQQGTNEKLFF. CDR3 DNA: TGTGCCAGCAGCCAACAGGGTACTAATGAAAAACTGTTTTTT.

The chain employs TRBV6-5 and TRBJ1-2; 7 bases match TRBD1. CDR1 and CDR2 from the germline V gene are MNHEY and SVGAGI. The CDR3 is made up of 13 amino acids. Trimming took 8 bases from V and 8 from J; bases not matched to a gene: 11. The chain's CDR3 is CASRNPGGFGYTF. In DNA form, the CDR3 reads TGTGCCAGCCGTAACCCAGGGGGGTTCGGCTACACCTTC.

This chain joins TRBV18 and TRBJ1-1, with TRBD1 as a possible D gene (6 bases). Germline V lookup: CDR1 KGHSH, CDR2 LQKENI. With 5 bases removed from V and 1 base from J, the gap between germline ends came to 14 bases. The CDR3 totals 15 residues. The CDR3 loop is CASSTEQGGNTEAFF. The CDR3, as DNA: TGTGCCAGCTCAACCGAACAGGGTGGGAACACTGAAGCTTTCTTT.

In this sample, this clone turned up a few times. V and J are TRBV27 and TRBJ2-7; possible D gene TRBD1, 8 bases. Trimming removed 10 bases from V and 5 bases from J, with 18 bases in between. CDR1 is MNHEY, CDR2 SMNVEV, per germline (reference sequence). The CDR3 contains 13 residues. As DNA, the CDR3 is TGTGCCACGACAGGGGAGGGAAGGAACGAGCAGTACTTC. It yields the protein CATTGEGRNEQYF.

This chain joins TRBV19 and TRBJ1-4, with D uncertain. V was trimmed by 1 base and J by 5 bases, leaving 5 bases between them. The CDR3 extends over 13 amino acids. Germline V gives CDR1 LNHDA, CDR2 SQIVND (reference sequence). DNA for the CDR3: TGTGCCAGTAGTATAGGGCGGAATGAAAAACTGTTTTTT. It translates to CASSIGRNEKLFF.

V usage is TRBV10-3 and J usage is TRBJ2-6, with 12 positions matching TRBD1. The CDR3 has 17 amino acids. Losses at the gene ends were 4 bases for V and 2 bases for J; bases not matched to a gene: 3. Germline V gene sequence: CDR1 ENHRY, CDR2 SYGVKD. The CDR3 loop is CAISGGTGGTGANVLTF. CDR3 sequence (DNA): TGTGCCATCAGTGGCGGGACAGGGGGCACTGGGGCCAACGTCCTGACTTTC.

This clone was found a few times. V and J are TRBV10-3 and TRBJ2-3, with TRBD1 as a possible D gene (5 bases). Germline V gene lookup returns CDR1 ENHRY and CDR2 SYGVKD. The length of the CDR3 is 12 residues. V lost 6 bases and J 2 bases, leaving 6 bases between the germline ends. Here the CDR3 reads CAIRDNTDTQYF. Written as DNA, the CDR3 is TGTGCCATCAGGGACAACACAGATACGCAGTATTTT.

J is TRBJ2-2 and V is TRBV7-2, with 13 bases aligning to TRBD2. CDR3 size: 17 residues. Losses at the gene ends were 5 bases for V and 2 bases for J; bases not matched to a gene: 5. Germline CDR1 is SGHTA and CDR2 is FQGNSA. The CDR3 sequence: CASSRTSGGFNTGELFF. The CDR3 nucleotides are TGTGCCAGCAGCCGGACTAGCGGGGGCTTTAACACCGGGGAGCTGTTTTTT.

This rearrangement joins TRBV10-3 to TRBJ2-7; D possibly corresponds to TRBD1 (5 bases). The CDR3 spans 14 residues. Germline lookup yields CDR1 ENHRY and CDR2 SYGVKD. Deletions cut 3 bases from V and 0 bases from J, with 9 bases between. CDR3 in DNA: TGTGCCATCAGTGACGACAGTTACTCCTACGAGCAGTACTTC. As protein: CAISDDSYSYEQYF.

J is TRBJ2-2 and V is TRBV29-1, with D tentatively TRBD1 (6 bases). Looked up from germline, CDR1 is SQVTM and CDR2 is ANQGSEA. The germline V and J ends were trimmed by 7 bases and 0 bases, with 12 bases remaining between them. This CDR3 has 14 amino acids. The CDR3 region is CSGRTVANTGELFF. The CDR3 coding sequence is TGCAGCGGGCGGACAGTCGCGAACACCGGGGAGCTGTTTTTT.

V and J are TRBV5-8 and TRBJ2-7; D possibly corresponds to TRBD2 (7 bases). This CDR3 contains 15 residues. The V gene lost 4 bases and the J gene lost 2 bases, with 16 bases spanning the gap. The germline gives CDR1 SGHTS, CDR2 YDEGEE. The CDR3 DNA reads TGTGCCAGCAGCCCCGGGGGGCGGGGAGCCTACGAGCAGTACTTC. It translates to CASSPGGRGAYEQYF.

The chain carries TRBV10-3 and TRBJ2-1, with D possibly TRBD2 on 6 matching bases. The germline V gene has CDR1 ENHRY and CDR2 SYGVKD. The CDR3 covers 15 residues. V lost 6 bases and J lost 5, with 17 bases in between. The CDR3 sequence: CAIRPDRGLNNEQFF. The CDR3 coding sequence is TGTGCCATCAGGCCCGACCGGGGACTTAACAATGAGCAGTTCTTC.

V gene TRBV9 combines with J gene TRBJ2-1, with D perhaps TRBD2 (6 bases). Per germline, CDR1 SGDLS and CDR2 YYNGEE. V was clipped by 0 bases and J by 7 bases, with 14 bases between them. The CDR3 has 15 residues. CDR3 sequence: CASSVDGTRDNEQFF. DNA of the CDR3: TGTGCCAGCAGCGTAGATGGGACTCGGGATAATGAGCAGTTCTTC. Supplemented by reference TRBV9 and TRBJ2-1, the full variable domain reads DSGVTQTPKHLITATGQRVTLRCSPRSGDLSVYWYQQSLDQGLQFLIQYYNGEERAKGNILERFSAQQFPDLHSELNLSSLELGDSALYFCASSVDGTRDNEQFFGPGTRLTVL.

The genes are TRBV5-1 and TRBJ2-5; TRBD2 matches at 12 bases. The germline V gene has CDR1 SGHRS and CDR2 YFSETQ. The CDR3 length is 16 residues. Germline trimming cut 0 bases from V and 5 bases from J; bases unmatched to any gene: 5. CDR3 coding DNA: TGCGCCAGCAGCTTGGGGACTAGCGGGAATTTGGAGACCCAGTACTTC. Amino acids: CASSLGTSGNLETQYF. Variable domain in full (rest from reference TRBV5-1 and TRBJ2-5): KAGVTQTPRYLIKTRGQQVTLSCSPISGHRSVSWYQQTPGQGLQFLFEYFSETQRNKGNFPGRFSGRQFSNSRSEMNVSTLELGDSALYLCASSLGTSGNLETQYFGPGTRLLVL.

This clone appeared a few times. V usage is TRBV7-8 and J usage is TRBJ1-5; tentatively, D is TRBD1 (6 bases). The length of the CDR3 is 15 residues. Trimming took off 5 bases at V and 8 bases at J, with 19 bases between the two ends. Germline V gene sequence: CDR1 SGHVS, CDR2 FQNEAQ. The CDR3: CASSVSGALMKPQHF. The CDR3 nucleotides read TGTGCCAGCAGCGTCTCAGGGGCGCTGATGAAGCCCCAGCATTTT.

The J gene is TRBJ1-2, the V gene TRBV3-1 (or the pseudogene TRBV3-2); tentative D call: TRBD1 (6 bases). CDR3 size: 18 residues. CDR1 LGHDT and CDR2 YNNKEL come from the germline V gene (reference sequence). V was cut by 0 bases and J by 0 bases, with 17 bases left in between. As DNA, the CDR3 is TGTGCCAGCAGCCAAGAGGTCCACCGGGACACCCCTAACTATGGCTACACCTTC. Its translation: CASSQEVHRDTPNYGYTF.

The J gene is TRBJ2-1, the V gene TRBV24-1, with 12 positions matching TRBD1. This CDR3 region has 15 residues. CDR1 and CDR2 from the germline V gene are KGHDR and SFDVKD. V was clipped by 7 bases and J by 9 bases; unmatched bases: 9. CDR3 sequence (DNA): TGTGCCACCAGCCCACCGGGACAGGGGGCTCGTGAGCAGTTCTTC. Protein: CATSPPGQGAREQFF.

This clone was picked up one time. The rearrangement uses TRBV28 and TRBJ2-6; D remains ambiguous. Germline loops: CDR1 MDHEN, CDR2 SYDVKM. The CDR3 sequence is 22 residues long. V dropped 6 bases and J dropped 4 bases, with 34 bases sitting between them. In DNA form, the CDR3 reads TGTGCCAGCAGGCGGCGATCTTCTAACGAGCTAATGGCTAGTCGAGGGGCCAACGTCCTGACTTTC. Residues: CASRRRSSNELMASRGANVLTF.

The chain has TRBV6-5 and TRBJ2-2, with TRBD2 identical over 7 bases. CDR1 is MNHEY and CDR2 is SVGAGI in the germline V gene. There are 13 residues in the CDR3. V lost 4 bases and J lost 6; bases outside the gene matches: 2. The CDR3 DNA reads as TGTGCCAGCAGTTTAGGACTAGCCGGGGAGCTGTTTTTT. It encodes CASSLGLAGELFF.